This passage covers 28 T cell receptor beta chains from one sample sequenced in a study of blood T cell repertoires in COVID-19. Assay used: immunoSEQ multiplex PCR; TCRdb lists only in-frame clones, some missing. The sample has about 74,000 clones, about four fifths seen once. The material sequenced was peripheral blood. These receptors were obtained from a man aged 65-85 years with acute or convalescent COVID-19.

The rearrangement joins TRBV7-2 to TRBJ2-5; 8 bases map to TRBD1. This CDR3 has 15 residues. V lost 0 bases to trimming and J lost 1 base; unmatched junction nucleotides: 1. Germline V gene sequence: CDR1 SGHTA, CDR2 FQGNSA. CDR3 amino acids: CASSLAQGVQETQYF. CDR3 sequence (DNA): TGTGCCAGCAGCTTAGCACAGGGGGTCCAAGAGACCCAGTACTTC.

V gene TRBV18 combines with J gene TRBJ2-5; 12 positions agree with TRBD1. The V segment lost 6 bases and the J segment 3 bases; nucleotides outside the gene matches: 11. CDR1 and CDR2 (germline): KGHSH, LQKENI. The CDR3 runs to 17 residues. For the CDR3, the DNA is TGTGCCAGCTCGACAGCCCAGGGACAGGGGGCGGAAGAGACCCAGTACTTC. It is translated as CASSTAQGQGAEETQYF.

This chain joins TRBV15 and TRBJ2-1; perhaps TRBD2 as D (5 bases). Trimming left V 5 bases short and J 7 bases short, with 15 bases between. The CDR3 extends over 14 amino acids. Germline CDR1 reads LNHNV; CDR2 reads YYDKDF (reference sequence). The CDR3 DNA reads as TGTGCCACCAGCGACCCCGGGATATGGAATGAGCAGTTCTTC. Its protein product is CATSDPGIWNEQFF.

This sequence joins TRBV6-5 and TRBJ1-2, with unresolved D. CDR1 and CDR2 from the germline V gene are MNHEY and SVGAGI. V lost 0 bases to trimming and J lost 4 bases, with 9 bases between them. The CDR3 has 14 amino acids. CDR3 sequence reads: CASSYSASTYGYTF. DNA of the CDR3: TGTGCCAGCAGTTACTCCGCCAGTACCTATGGCTACACCTTC.

This clone was recorded at least ten times. This sequence joins TRBV30 and TRBJ2-5; 9 nucleotides agree with TRBD1. The CDR3 is made up of 19 amino acids. With V trimmed by 2 bases and J by 2 bases, 18 bases remained unmatched. Germline CDR1 and CDR2: GTSNPN and SVGIG (reference sequence). In DNA form, the CDR3 reads TGTGCCTGGAGTCCGGACAGGGGAAAGGTAGAAGGATTGCAAGAGACCCAGTACTTC. Translated, it gives CAWSPDRGKVEGLQETQYF.

The genes are TRBV27 and TRBJ2-7, with TRBD2 matching 9 bases. V dropped 1 base and J dropped 5; count of bases not matched to a gene: 6. This CDR3 has 15 amino acids. Germline CDR1 and CDR2: MNHEY and SMNVEV (reference sequence). CDR3 in amino acids: CASSLYAGGKDEQYF. The CDR3 region has the DNA TGTGCCAGCAGTTTATACGCGGGAGGGAAGGACGAGCAGTACTTC.

The rearrangement links TRBV6-5 to TRBJ1-2; possible D gene TRBD1, 5 bases. The germline V gene has CDR1 MNHEY and CDR2 SVGAGI. V gave up 7 bases and J gave up 5 bases, with 14 bases separating them. This CDR3 region has 13 residues. The CDR3 sequence: CASTSWGTYGYTF. The CDR3 DNA is TGTGCCAGCACCAGCTGGGGCACGTATGGCTACACCTTC.

Remarks on this clone: At one of its ends the junction is not consistent with the germline gene, which may arise from a read error. The rearrangement links TRBV7-7 to TRBJ1-5; TRBD1 agrees at 9 bases. This CDR3 has 15 amino acids. Germline-derived CDR1 and CDR2 are SSHAT and FNYEAQ (reference sequence). The DNA for the CDR3 is TGTGCTAGCAGCCTTACAGGGGGCCAGGATCAGCCCCAGCATTTT. Translating it yields CASSLTGGQDQPQHF.

This chain joins TRBV11-2 and TRBJ1-5, with a tentative D call TRBD1 (5 bases). The CDR3 length is 13 residues. V shed 5 bases and J shed 6 bases, with 11 bases lying between them. The germline gives CDR1 SGHAT, CDR2 FQNNGV. The CDR3: CASSPGLGQPQHF. The CDR3 nucleotides read TGTGCCAGCAGCCCAGGGTTGGGTCAGCCCCAGCATTTT.

V usage is TRBV29-1 and J usage is TRBJ2-7; the match to TRBD1 covers 7 bases. The CDR3 is made up of 13 amino acids. Trimming removed 3 bases from V and 3 bases from J; junction bases left unmatched: 5. Per the germline V gene, CDR1 is SQVTM and CDR2 is ANQGSEA. The CDR3 loop is CSVEGSGGYEQYF. CDR3 in DNA: TGCAGCGTTGAGGGGTCAGGGGGCTACGAGCAGTACTTC.

The chain joins TRBV28 to TRBJ2-4; possible D gene TRBD1, 7 bases. Germline V gene lookup returns CDR1 MDHEN and CDR2 SYDVKM. V lost 3 bases to trimming and J lost 0 bases, with 18 bases between them. The CDR3 has 18 residues. In DNA, the CDR3 is TGTGCCAGCAGTTTCGGAGGGGGCCAGTTCGCAGCCAAAAACATTCAGTACTTC. It codes for CASSFGGGQFAAKNIQYF. Complete variable domain (other parts from reference TRBV28 and TRBJ2-4): DVKVTQSSRYLVKRTGEKVFLECVQDMDHENMFWYRQDPGLGLRLIYFSYDVKMKEKGDIPEGYSVSREKKERFSLILESASTNQTSMYLCASSFGGGQFAAKNIQYFGAGTRLSVL.

The sample holds a few counts of this clone. The sample carries other DNA sequences with the same CDR3. This chain uses TRBV27 with TRBJ1-5; D might be TRBD1 (6 bases). This CDR3 is built from 15 residues. Looked up from germline, CDR1 is MNHEY and CDR2 is SMNVEV (reference sequence). The V gene lost 5 bases and the J gene lost 6 bases, with 17 bases spanning the gap. The CDR3, as DNA: TGTGCCAGCAGTCCTCAGGCGGGGGGCGGTCAGCCCCAGCATTTT. Translated: CASSPQAGGGQPQHF.

The chain carries TRBV6-2 or TRBV6-3 and TRBJ2-4; D perhaps matches TRBD2 (5 bases). The CDR3 spans 16 residues. The germline CDR1 and CDR2 sequences are MNHEY and SVGEGT. The V end lost 6 bases, the J end lost 0 bases, and 15 bases lay between the germline ends. This CDR3 is CASSPGLGLAKNIQYF. In DNA form, the CDR3 reads TGTGCCAGCAGCCCCGGACTGGGTCTAGCCAAAAACATTCAGTACTTC.

This clone came up a few times. The rearrangement links TRBV5-1 to TRBJ2-2, with 8 bases fitting TRBD2. V trimming: 0 bases; J trimming: 6 bases; junction bases outside the gene matches: 4. CDR3 length equals 15 residues. Germline CDR1 and CDR2: SGHRS and YFSETQ. CDR3 amino acids: CASSLVGLASGELFF. The CDR3, as DNA: TGCGCCAGCAGCTTGGTCGGACTAGCATCCGGGGAGCTGTTTTTT. Variable domain in full (rest from reference TRBV5-1 and TRBJ2-2): KAGVTQTPRYLIKTRGQQVTLSCSPISGHRSVSWYQQTPGQGLQFLFEYFSETQRNKGNFPGRFSGRQFSNSRSEMNVSTLELGDSALYLCASSLVGLASGELFFGEGSRLTVL.

The sample holds a few counts of this clone. The chain is built from TRBV7-9 and TRBJ1-3, with D maybe TRBD1 (6 bases). Germline loops: CDR1 SEHNR, CDR2 FQNEAQ (reference sequence). There are 17 residues in the CDR3. V dropped 0 bases and J dropped 0 bases, with 12 bases sitting between them. The CDR3 is CASSLAWTALSGNTIYF. The CDR3 DNA is TGTGCCAGCAGCTTAGCGTGGACAGCGCTCTCTGGAAACACCATATATTTT.

V usage is TRBV7-3 and J usage is TRBJ1-1; D gene uncertain. The V gene lost 5 bases and the J gene lost 3 bases, with 10 bases spanning the gap. This CDR3 has 13 residues. Germline V gene sequence: CDR1 SGHTA, CDR2 FQGTGA. CDR3 sequence reads: CASSNVSYTEAFF. The CDR3 region has the DNA TGTGCCAGCAGCAACGTGAGTTACACTGAAGCTTTCTTT. Complete variable domain (other parts from reference TRBV7-3 and TRBJ1-1): GAGVSQTPSNKVTEKGKYVELRCDPISGHTALYWYRQSLGQGPEFLIYFQGTGAADDSGLPNDRFFAVRPEGSVSTLKIQRTERGDSAVYLCASSNVSYTEAFFGQGTRLTVV.

The chain uses TRBV27 and TRBJ2-5, with D maybe TRBD1 (5 bases). The CDR3 is 14 residues long. CDR1 MNHEY and CDR2 SMNVEV come from the germline V gene (reference sequence). V was pared by 7 bases and J by 2 bases, with 14 bases between. CDR3 sequence reads: CASKRRGQQETQYF. The CDR3 DNA reads as TGTGCCAGCAAAAGAAGGGGCCAGCAAGAGACCCAGTACTTC.

The chain combines TRBV5-5 with TRBJ1-1, with D unresolved. Germline V gene data show CDR1 as SGHKS and CDR2 as YYEKEE (reference sequence). The CDR3 spans 13 residues. V was shortened by 2 bases and J by 1 base, with 6 bases between the two germline ends. The CDR3 DNA follows: TGTGCCAGCAGCTTCCCAGGGAACACTGAAGCTTTCTTT. Translation gives CASSFPGNTEAFF.

V gene TRBV25-1 combines with J gene TRBJ2-1; TRBD1 might be the D (5 bases). Trimming removed 5 bases at V and 5 bases at J, with 16 bases between. This CDR3 is 15 amino acids long. Germline CDR1 is MGHDK and CDR2 is SYGVNS. Written as DNA, the CDR3 is TGTGCCAGCAGTTGTGGGGCCGGAACCGACAATGAGCAGTTCTTC. It specifies CASSCGAGTDNEQFF.

In this sample, this clone turned up once. The chain couples TRBV28 to TRBJ2-4; D not resolved. Trimming stripped 6 bases from V and 1 base from J, with 13 bases between. The CDR3 loop spans 15 amino acids. Germline V gene lookup returns CDR1 MDHEN and CDR2 SYDVKM. In nucleotides, the CDR3 is TGTGCCAGCAGCCCTGCGGTGTACGCCAAAAACATTCAGTACTTC. It yields the protein CASSPAVYAKNIQYF.

The chain combines TRBV5-1 with TRBJ1-4, with unresolved D. Germline V gene lookup returns CDR1 SGHRS and CDR2 YFSETQ. This CDR3 is built from 16 residues. Trimming shortened V by 0 bases and J by 7 bases, and 16 bases separated the two germline ends. CDR3 bases: TGCGCCAGCAGCTTGGGGTCGAATCTAGGCGCTGAAAAACTGTTTTTT. Translation gives CASSLGSNLGAEKLFF.

The genes are TRBV5-1 and TRBJ2-3, with 8 nucleotides matching TRBD2. V shed 0 bases, J shed 2 bases, and the junction held 5 bases outside the gene matches. CDR1 and CDR2 from the germline V gene are SGHRS and YFSETQ. The CDR3 length is 16 residues. The CDR3 loop reads CASSLGSGASTDTQYF. The CDR3, as DNA: TGCGCCAGCAGCTTGGGTAGCGGGGCGTCCACAGATACGCAGTATTTT.

The chain combines TRBV10-1 with TRBJ2-3, with D possibly TRBD2 on 5 matching bases. Germline lookup yields CDR1 WNHNN and CDR2 SYGVQD (reference sequence). V lost 8 bases, J lost 4 bases, and 13 bases lay in between. CDR3 length: 13 residues. CDR3 in DNA: TGCGCCAGCCGGGGATTAAGGGCAGATACGCAGTATTTT. Its translation is CASRGLRADTQYF.

This clone was picked up a small number of times. The chain couples TRBV25-1 to TRBJ1-6; 8 nucleotides match TRBD1. The V gene end was trimmed by 2 bases and the J gene end by 7 bases; junction bases not matched to a gene: 4. Germline assignment: CDR1 MGHDK and CDR2 SYGVNS. CDR3 size: 15 residues. The CDR3 DNA is TGTGCCAGCAGTGAACAGGGGGCGCAGAATTCACCCCTCCACTTT. Translated, it gives CASSEQGAQNSPLHF.

The J gene is TRBJ2-1, the V gene TRBV5-1; D is undetermined. The germline V gene has CDR1 SGHRS and CDR2 YFSETQ. Trimming stripped 0 bases from V and 5 bases from J, with 6 bases between. This CDR3 is 13 amino acids long. CDR3 sequence (DNA): TGCGCCAGCAGCTTGGCCAGAAACAATGAGCAGTTCTTC. Encoded protein: CASSLARNNEQFF. The full variable domain, rest sourced from reference TRBV5-1 and TRBJ2-1, is KAGVTQTPRYLIKTRGQQVTLSCSPISGHRSVSWYQQTPGQGLQFLFEYFSETQRNKGNFPGRFSGRQFSNSRSEMNVSTLELGDSALYLCASSLARNNEQFFGPGTRLTVL.

This chain links TRBV2 with TRBJ2-5; 10 bases map to TRBD1. V lost 6 bases and J lost 4; bases outside the gene matches: 8. The CDR3 is 15 amino acids. Germline assignment: CDR1 SNHLY and CDR2 FYNNEI. The chain's CDR3 is CASRRIGQGGETQYF. DNA for the CDR3: TGTGCCAGCAGAAGAATCGGACAGGGGGGAGAGACCCAGTACTTC. Supplemented by reference TRBV2 and TRBJ2-5, the full variable domain reads EPEVTQTPSHQVTQMGQEVILRCVPISNHLYFYWYRQILGQKVEFLVSFYNNEISEKSEIFDDQFSVERPDGSNFTLKIRSTKLEDSAMYFCASRRIGQGGETQYFGPGTRLLVL.

V gene TRBV7-3 combines with J gene TRBJ2-1, with D perhaps TRBD2 (5 bases). The germline CDR1 and CDR2 sequences are SGHTA and FQGTGA. V dropped 11 bases and J dropped 6 bases, with 20 bases sitting between them. The CDR3 is 14 residues long. The DNA of the CDR3 is TGTGCCCTATCCCCCGGGAACGGTGGCAATGAGCAGTTCTTC. It encodes CALSPGNGGNEQFF.

This clone was found a few times. This sequence joins TRBV2 and TRBJ1-6, with 10 bases identical to TRBD1. The CDR3 totals 15 residues. Germline loops: CDR1 SNHLY, CDR2 FYNNEI. V shed 4 bases, J shed 9 bases, and the junction held 6 bases outside the gene matches. CDR3 nucleotide sequence: TGTGCCAGCAGTGCCTCCGGGACAGGGGTTTCACCCCTCCACTTT. This translates into CASSASGTGVSPLHF.